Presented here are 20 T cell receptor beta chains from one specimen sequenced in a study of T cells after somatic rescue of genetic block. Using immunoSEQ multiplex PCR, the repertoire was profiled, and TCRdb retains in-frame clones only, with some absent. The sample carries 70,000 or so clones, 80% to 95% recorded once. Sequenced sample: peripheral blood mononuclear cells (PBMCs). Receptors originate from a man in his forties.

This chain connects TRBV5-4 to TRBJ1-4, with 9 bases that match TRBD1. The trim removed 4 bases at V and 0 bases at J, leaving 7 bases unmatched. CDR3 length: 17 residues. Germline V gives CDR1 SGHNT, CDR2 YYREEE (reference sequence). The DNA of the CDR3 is TGTGCCAGCAGCCGGGACAGGGAATCCCCAACTAATGAAAAACTGTTTTTT. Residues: CASSRDRESPTNEKLFF.

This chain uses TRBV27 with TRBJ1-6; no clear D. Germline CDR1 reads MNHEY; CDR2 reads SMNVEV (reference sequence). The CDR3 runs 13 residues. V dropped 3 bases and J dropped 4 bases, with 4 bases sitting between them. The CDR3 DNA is TGTGCCAGCAGTTTTGGGTATAATTCACCCCTCCACTTT. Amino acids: CASSFGYNSPLHF.

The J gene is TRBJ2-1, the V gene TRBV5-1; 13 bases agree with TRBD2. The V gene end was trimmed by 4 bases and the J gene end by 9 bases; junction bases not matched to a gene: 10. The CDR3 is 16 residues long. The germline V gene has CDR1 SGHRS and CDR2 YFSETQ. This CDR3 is CASSPSTSGGRGEQFF. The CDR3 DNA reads TGCGCCAGCAGCCCTTCGACTAGCGGGGGGCGGGGTGAGCAGTTCTTC.

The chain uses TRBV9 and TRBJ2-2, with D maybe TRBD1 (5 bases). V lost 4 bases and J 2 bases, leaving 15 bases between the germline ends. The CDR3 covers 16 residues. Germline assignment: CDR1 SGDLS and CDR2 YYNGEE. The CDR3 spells CASSSSPGHNTGELFF. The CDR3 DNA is TGTGCCAGCAGCTCCAGTCCAGGACACAACACCGGGGAGCTGTTTTTT.

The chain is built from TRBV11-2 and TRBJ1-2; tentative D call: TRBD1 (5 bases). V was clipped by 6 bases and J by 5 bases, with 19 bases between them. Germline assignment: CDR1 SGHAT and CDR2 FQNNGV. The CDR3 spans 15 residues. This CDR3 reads CASREGRGNWYGYTF. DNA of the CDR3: TGTGCCAGCAGAGAGGGACGCGGGAACTGGTATGGCTACACCTTC.

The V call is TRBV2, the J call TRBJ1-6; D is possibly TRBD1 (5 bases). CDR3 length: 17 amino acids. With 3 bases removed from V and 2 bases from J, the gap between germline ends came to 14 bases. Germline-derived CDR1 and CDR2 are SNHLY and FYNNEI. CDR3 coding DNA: TGTGCCAGCAGTGAGCCGTCCCCCAGGGCCTATAATTCACCCCTCCACTTT. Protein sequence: CASSEPSPRAYNSPLHF.

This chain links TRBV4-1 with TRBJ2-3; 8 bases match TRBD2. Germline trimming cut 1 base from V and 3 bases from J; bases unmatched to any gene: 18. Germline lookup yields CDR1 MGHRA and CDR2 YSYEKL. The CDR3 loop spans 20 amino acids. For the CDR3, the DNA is TGCGCCAGCAGCCAAGTGAAACTATTAGCGGGATCTTCGAGGACAGATACGCAGTATTTT. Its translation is CASSQVKLLAGSSRTDTQYF.

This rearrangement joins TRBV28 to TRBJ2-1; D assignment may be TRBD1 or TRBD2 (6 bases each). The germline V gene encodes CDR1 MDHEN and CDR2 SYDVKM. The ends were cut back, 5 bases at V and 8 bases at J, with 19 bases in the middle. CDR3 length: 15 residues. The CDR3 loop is CASSVAGGGGYEQFF. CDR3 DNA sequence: TGTGCCAGCAGTGTGGCCGGGGGCGGTGGGTATGAGCAGTTCTTC.

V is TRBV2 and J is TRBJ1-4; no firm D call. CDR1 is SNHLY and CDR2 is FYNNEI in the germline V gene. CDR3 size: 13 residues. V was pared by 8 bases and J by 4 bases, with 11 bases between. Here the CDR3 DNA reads TGTGCCAGCGGCCCGTTGGTTAATGAAAAACTGTTTTTT. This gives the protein CASGPLVNEKLFF.

The CDR3 sequence: CASSFRRPQETQYF. For the CDR3, the DNA is TGTGCCAGCAGTTTCAGGCGCCCCCAAGAGACCCAGTACTTC. The chain uses TRBV27 and TRBJ2-5; D ambiguous. This CDR3 contains 14 residues. The V end was cut by 3 bases, the J end by 1 base, with 9 bases between. CDR1 MNHEY and CDR2 SMNVEV come from the germline V gene (reference sequence).

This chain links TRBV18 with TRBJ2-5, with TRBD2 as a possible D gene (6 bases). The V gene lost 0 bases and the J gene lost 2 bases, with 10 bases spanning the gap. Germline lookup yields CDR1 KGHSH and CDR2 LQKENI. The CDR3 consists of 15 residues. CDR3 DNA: TGTGCCAGCTCACCACCGGGACTTTCGCAAGAGACCCAGTACTTC. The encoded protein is CASSPPGLSQETQYF.

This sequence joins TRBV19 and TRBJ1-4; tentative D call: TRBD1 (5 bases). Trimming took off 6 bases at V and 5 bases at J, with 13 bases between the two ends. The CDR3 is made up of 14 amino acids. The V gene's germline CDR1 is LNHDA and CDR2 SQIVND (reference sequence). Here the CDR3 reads CASRPGRTNEKLFF. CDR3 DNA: TGTGCCAGTAGGCCGGGACGGACGAATGAAAAACTGTTTTTT.

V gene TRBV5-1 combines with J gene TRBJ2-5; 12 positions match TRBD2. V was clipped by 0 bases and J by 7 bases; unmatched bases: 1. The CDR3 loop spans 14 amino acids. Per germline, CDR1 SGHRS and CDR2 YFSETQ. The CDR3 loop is CASSLELAGGTQYF. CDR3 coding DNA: TGCGCCAGCAGCTTGGAACTAGCGGGAGGGACCCAGTACTTC.

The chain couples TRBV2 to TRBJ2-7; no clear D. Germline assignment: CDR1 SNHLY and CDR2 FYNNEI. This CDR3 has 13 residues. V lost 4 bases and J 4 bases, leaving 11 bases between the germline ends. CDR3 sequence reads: CASSANSWYEQYF. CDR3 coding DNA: TGTGCCAGCAGTGCTAACAGCTGGTACGAGCAGTACTTC. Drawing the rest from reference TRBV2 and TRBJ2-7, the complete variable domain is EPEVTQTPSHQVTQMGQEVILRCVPISNHLYFYWYRQILGQKVEFLVSFYNNEISEKSEIFDDQFSVERPDGSNFTLKIRSTKLEDSAMYFCASSANSWYEQYFGPGTRLTVT.

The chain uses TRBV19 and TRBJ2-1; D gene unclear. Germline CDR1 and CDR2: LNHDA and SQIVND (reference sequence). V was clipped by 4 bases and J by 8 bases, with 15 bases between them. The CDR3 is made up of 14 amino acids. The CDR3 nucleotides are TGTGCCAGTAGTAACCTACGCACCGTCGATGAGCAGTTCTTC. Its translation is CASSNLRTVDEQFF.

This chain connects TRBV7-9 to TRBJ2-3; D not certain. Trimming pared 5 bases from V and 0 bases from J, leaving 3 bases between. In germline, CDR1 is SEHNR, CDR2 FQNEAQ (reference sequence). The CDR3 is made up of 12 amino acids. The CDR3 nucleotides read TGTGCCAGCAGCAGGAGCACAGATACGCAGTATTTT. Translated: CASSRSTDTQYF.

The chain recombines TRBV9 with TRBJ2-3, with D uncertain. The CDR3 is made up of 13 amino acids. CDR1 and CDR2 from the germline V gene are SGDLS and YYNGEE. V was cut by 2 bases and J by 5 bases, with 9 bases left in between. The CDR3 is CASSVQELDTQYF. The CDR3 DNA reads TGTGCCAGCAGCGTCCAAGAGTTAGATACGCAGTATTTT.

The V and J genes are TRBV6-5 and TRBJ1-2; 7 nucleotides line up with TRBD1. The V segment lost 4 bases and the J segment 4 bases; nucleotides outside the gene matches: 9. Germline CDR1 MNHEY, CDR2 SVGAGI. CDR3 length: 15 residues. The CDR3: CASSLSATGFYGYTF. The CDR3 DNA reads TGTGCCAGCAGTTTGAGCGCGACAGGGTTCTATGGCTACACCTTC.

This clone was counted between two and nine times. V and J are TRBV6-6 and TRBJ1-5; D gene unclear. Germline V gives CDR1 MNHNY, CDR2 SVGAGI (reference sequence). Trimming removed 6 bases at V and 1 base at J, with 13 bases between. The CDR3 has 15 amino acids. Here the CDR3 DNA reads TGTGCCAGCAGGACCGGAGGAGTGAGCAATCAGCCCCAGCATTTT. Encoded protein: CASRTGGVSNQPQHF.

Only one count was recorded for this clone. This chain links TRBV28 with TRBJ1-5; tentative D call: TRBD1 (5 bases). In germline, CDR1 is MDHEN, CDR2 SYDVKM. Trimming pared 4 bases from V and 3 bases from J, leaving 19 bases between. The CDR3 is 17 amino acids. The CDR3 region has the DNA TGTGCCAGCAGTTCCAATAAAATAGGGACCTCCAATCAGCCCCAGCATTTT. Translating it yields CASSSNKIGTSNQPQHF.